Listed below are T cell receptor beta chains from one sample, sequenced in a study of blood T cell repertoires in COVID-19. Some clones are missing from TCRdb's copy, which holds only in-frame ones; the method was immunoSEQ multiplex PCR. Seen here are roughly 200,000 clones, around 90% observed once, and the top ten hold 0.55% to 0.8%. The sample consisted of peripheral blood. These receptors all come from a man aged 50 to 59 with acute or convalescent COVID-19. Both conserved end residues are part of each CDR3. The D gene is left open where the match is weak. Size values are once, few and many counts, or a class for expanded clones, and some rows have none.

v_gene: TRBV18; j_gene: TRBJ1-6; abundance: -; d_gene: -; CDR3aa: CASSPQDSTNSPLHF; CDR3nt: TGTGCCAGCTCACCACAGGACAGCACCAATTCACCCCTCCACTTT
v_gene: TRBV10-3; j_gene: TRBJ2-7; abundance: -; d_gene: TRBD1; CDR3aa: CAASQGEDEQYF; CDR3nt: TGTGCCGCTTCACAGGGGGAGGACGAGCAGTACTTC
v_gene: TRBV9; j_gene: TRBJ2-1; abundance: -; d_gene: TRBD2; CDR3aa: CASSVVAGARYNEQFF; CDR3nt: TGTGCCAGCAGCGTAGTAGCGGGAGCAAGGTACAATGAGCAGTTCTTC
v_gene: TRBV3-1/TRBV3-2; j_gene: TRBJ2-2; abundance: -; d_gene: TRBD2; CDR3aa: CASSRGERLAGRYTNTGELFF; CDR3nt: TGTGCCAGCAGTCGGGGGGAGCGACTAGCGGGGCGCTATACGAACACCGGGGAGCTGTTTTTT
v_gene: TRBV27; j_gene: TRBJ2-2; abundance: -; d_gene: TRBD1; CDR3aa: CASSLWGRTGGNTGELFF; CDR3nt: TGTGCCAGCAGTTTATGGGGCCGGACAGGGGGTAACACCGGGGAGCTGTTTTTT
v_gene: TRBV2; j_gene: TRBJ2-3; abundance: -; d_gene: -; CDR3aa: CASPQGLAGRPDTQYF; CDR3nt: TGTGCCAGCCCCCAAGGGCTAGCAGGTCGACCAGATACGCAGTATTTT
v_gene: TRBV4-1; j_gene: TRBJ1-2; abundance: -; d_gene: -; CDR3aa: CASSQDPTDYGYTF; CDR3nt: TGCGCCAGCAGCCAAGATCCGACAGACTATGGCTACACCTTC
v_gene: TRBV27; j_gene: TRBJ2-1; abundance: -; d_gene: TRBD1; CDR3aa: CASSAPGTGVGNEQFF; CDR3nt: TGTGCCAGCAGTGCCCCCGGGACAGGGGTCGGCAATGAGCAGTTCTTC
v_gene: TRBV5-4; j_gene: TRBJ2-7; abundance: -; d_gene: TRBD2; CDR3aa: CASSLVGRAGVGEQYF; CDR3nt: TGTGCCAGCAGCTTGGTGGGGCGGGCGGGAGTTGGCGAGCAGTACTTC
v_gene: TRBV5-1; j_gene: TRBJ2-7; abundance: -; d_gene: TRBD1; CDR3aa: CASSGKTGGAGSYEQYF; CDR3nt: TGCGCCAGCAGCGGGAAGACAGGGGGCGCGGGCTCCTACGAGCAGTACTTC
v_gene: TRBV6-5; j_gene: TRBJ1-5; abundance: -; d_gene: -; CDR3aa: CASRISGSINQPQHF; CDR3nt: TGTGCCAGCAGAATTTCAGGGTCTATCAATCAGCCCCAGCATTTT
v_gene: TRBV18; j_gene: TRBJ1-1; abundance: -; d_gene: TRBD1; CDR3aa: CASSPQAPGQGPEAFF; CDR3nt: TGTGCCAGCTCACCACAGGCTCCGGGACAGGGTCCCGAAGCTTTCTTT
v_gene: TRBV3-1/TRBV3-2; j_gene: TRBJ2-3; abundance: -; d_gene: -; CDR3aa: CASSLGFTSTDTQYF; CDR3nt: TGTGCCAGCAGCCTGGGCTTTACGAGCACAGATACGCAGTATTTT
v_gene: TRBV7-9; j_gene: TRBJ2-7; abundance: -; d_gene: TRBD1; CDR3aa: CASRSGGGDHEQYF; CDR3nt: TGTGCCAGCAGGTCAGGGGGTGGGGATCACGAGCAGTACTTC
v_gene: TRBV5-1; j_gene: TRBJ2-2; abundance: -; d_gene: TRBD2; CDR3aa: CASSLRLAGAGELFF; CDR3nt: TGCGCCAGCAGCTTGAGACTAGCGGGGGCCGGGGAGCTGTTTTTT
v_gene: TRBV3-1/TRBV3-2; j_gene: TRBJ2-5; abundance: -; d_gene: TRBD2; CDR3aa: CASSPLAGGEETQYF; CDR3nt: TGTGCCAGCAGCCCTTTGGCGGGGGGTGAAGAGACCCAGTACTTC
v_gene: TRBV7-3; j_gene: TRBJ2-1; abundance: -; d_gene: -; CDR3aa: CASSSATHNEQFF; CDR3nt: TGTGCCAGCAGCTCAGCGACTCACAATGAGCAGTTCTTC
v_gene: TRBV25-1; j_gene: TRBJ2-5; abundance: -; d_gene: -; CDR3aa: CASSEFRDFPPETQYF; CDR3nt: TGTGCCAGCAGTGAATTCCGGGACTTCCCACCGGAGACCCAGTACTTC
v_gene: TRBV27; j_gene: TRBJ1-6; abundance: -; d_gene: -; CDR3aa: CASSLSPGAVPPNSPLHF; CDR3nt: TGTGCCAGCAGTTTATCGCCGGGTGCAGTCCCCCCTAATTCACCCCTCCACTTT
v_gene: TRBV18; j_gene: TRBJ2-2; abundance: -; d_gene: -; CDR3aa: CASSPLQGSTGELFF; CDR3nt: TGTGCCAGCTCACCGTTGCAGGGGAGCACCGGGGAGCTGTTTTTT
v_gene: TRBV12-3/TRBV12-4; j_gene: TRBJ2-7; abundance: once; d_gene: -; CDR3aa: CASSLDYPYEQYF; CDR3nt: TGTGCCAGCAGTTTGGACTACCCCTACGAGCAGTACTTC